This T cell receptor beta chain appears in the sequencing data of a study of Ad26.COV2.S vaccination and SARS-CoV-2 variants. Study at large: The donor participated in the COV1001 trial, in its Ad26.COV2.S arm. Ad26.COV2.S shots went into the muscle once or twice, 56 days apart. The study, taken as a whole, reports: Similar non-spike TCR breadth was seen in vaccine and placebo recipients. The TCR breadth and depth analyses may have produced an underestimate of total T cell responses.

The CDR3 loop spans 13 amino acids. V was pared by 6 bases and J by 4 bases, with 12 bases between. Germline CDR1 and CDR2: MNHEY and SMNVEV (reference sequence). Comment on this clone: The antigen is unknown.

Sample treatment: some 20 received Ad26.COV2.S at low or high dose, single or two shots; roughly five received placebo; per-sample allocation not given. Repertoires come from day 63 after the first vaccine or placebo injection. The assay was immunoSEQ multiplex PCR, and TCRdb's table has in-frame clones only and misses some. The table shows some 320,000 clones, with 70% to 90% occurring only once. The sequenced sample was peripheral blood, obtained in a trial of Ad26.COV2.S vaccine versus placebo. This chain uses TRBV27 with TRBJ1-1, with no clear D. This receptor was obtained from a person between 18 and 65 years old who received the Ad26.COV2.S COVID-19 vaccine or a placebo. DNA of the CDR3: TGTGCCAGCAGGGGAGGTGGAATCACTGAAGCTTTCTTT. Translating gives CASRGGGITEAFF.